The T cell receptor beta chain under discussion was sequenced for a study of blood T cell repertoires in COVID-19. Assignment of participants to cohorts was predicated upon participant-reported clinical history. Per the original data handling: Quantification of nucleated cells was approximated via reference gene primer amplification. Using immunoSEQ multiplex PCR, the repertoire was profiled, and TCRdb retains in-frame clones only, with some absent. V, J and clone size reflect that table, while D and trimming were determined from the DNA. The data hold roughly 240,000 clones, with 70% to 90% observed a single time. CDR3 length equals 11 residues. The V and J ends lost 3 bases and 6 bases respectively, with 6 bases between them. Germline-derived CDR1 and CDR2 are MNHEY and SVGAGI.

Sequencing was done on a sample of PBMCs or T cells enriched from blood (not recorded which). The rearrangement links TRBV6-5 to TRBJ2-7, with D unresolved. This clonotype was obtained from a middle-aged woman with acute COVID-19. For the CDR3, the DNA is TGTGCCAGCAGTTATTCCCTCGAGCAGTACTTC. Protein: CASSYSLEQYF.